These 22 T cell receptor beta chains share one sample of origin, sequenced in a study of blood T cell repertoires in COVID-19 (dated by TCRdb to 2020 to 2021). The library was built by means of the immunoSEQ multiplex PCR assay. TCRdb limited this immuneACCESS table to in-frame rearrangements with V and J called. A share of clones is missing; checked studies link under half to unresolved V genes, and the rest is unexplained. For this sample the table gives around 310,000 clones, of which 75% to 90% were detected only once. The ten largest clones take up under 15% of the sample. The sequenced sample was peripheral blood. The source is a woman between 55 and 75 years old with acute or convalescent COVID-19.

This chain uses TRBV11-2 with TRBJ2-2; 10 nucleotides match TRBD1. Trimming at V came to 3 bases and at J to 4 bases, leaving 5 bases not matched to a gene. The germline gives CDR1 SGHAT, CDR2 FQNNGV. The CDR3 is made up of 16 amino acids. CDR3 nucleotides: TGTGCCAGCAGCTTGGCTGGGACAGGGGTCACCGGGGAGCTGTTTTTT. Encoded protein: CASSLAGTGVTGELFF.

V is TRBV7-2 and J is TRBJ2-2; 8 bases match TRBD1. The J segment lost 5 bases and the V segment lost 3 bases, leaving 14 bases of the junction unmatched. This CDR3 region has 18 residues. Germline V gene data show CDR1 as SGHTA and CDR2 as FQGNSA. Written as DNA, the CDR3 is TGTGCCAGCAGCTTTCATCCCCTGACAGGGGTTTTTACCGGGGAGCTGTTTTTT. This gives the protein CASSFHPLTGVFTGELFF.

The chain employs TRBV7-8 and TRBJ2-5; 11 bases align to TRBD2. V shed 5 bases, J shed 2 bases, and the junction held 13 bases outside the gene matches. The CDR3 sequence is 18 residues long. The germline V gene encodes CDR1 SGHVS and CDR2 FQNEAQ. This CDR3 reads CASSPVGLAGGLQETQYF. The CDR3, as DNA: TGTGCCAGCAGCCCAGTCGGCCTAGCGGGAGGTTTACAAGAGACCCAGTACTTC.

In this sample, this clone turned up once. The rearrangement joins TRBV19 to TRBJ2-1; 10 positions agree with TRBD2. This CDR3 region has 15 residues. V was pared by 0 bases and J by 6 bases, with 2 bases of the junction left unmatched. Germline values: CDR1 LNHDA, CDR2 SQIVND (reference sequence). This CDR3 is CASSIEAGGLNEQFF. Written as DNA, the CDR3 is TGTGCCAGTAGTATAGAAGCGGGGGGGCTCAATGAGCAGTTCTTC.

V gene TRBV28 combines with J gene TRBJ1-2; 9 bases map to TRBD1. With 6 bases clipped from V and 1 base from J, the junction kept 6 bases outside the gene matches. The CDR3 runs to 15 residues. Germline CDR1 is MDHEN and CDR2 is SYDVKM. The CDR3, as DNA: TGTGCCAGCAGCACCTGGGACAGGGATAACTATGGCTACACCTTC. It codes for CASSTWDRDNYGYTF.

V usage is TRBV7-6 and J usage is TRBJ2-5; D is undetermined. CDR3 length: 16 amino acids. Per the germline V gene, CDR1 is SGHVS and CDR2 is FNYEAQ. V was cut by 5 bases and J by 1 base, with 17 bases left in between. The CDR3 protein is CASSPRSSASQETQYF. CDR3 bases: TGTGCCAGCAGCCCCCGTTCATCAGCTAGCCAAGAGACCCAGTACTTC.

V gene TRBV6-4 combines with J gene TRBJ2-2, with D possibly being TRBD1 (5 bases). Germline lookup yields CDR1 MRHNA and CDR2 SNTAGT. CDR3 length: 13 residues. V was shortened by 6 bases and J by 0 bases, with 5 bases between the two germline ends. This chain's CDR3 is CASRGPNTGELFF. CDR3 nucleotides: TGTGCCAGCAGGGGGCCGAACACCGGGGAGCTGTTTTTT.

The chain carries TRBV11-1 and TRBJ2-2; 7 bases are shared with TRBD2. From germline, CDR1 is SGHAT and CDR2 FQDESV (reference sequence). V trimming: 7 bases; J trimming: 7 bases; junction bases outside the gene matches: 6. The CDR3 length is 13 residues. The CDR3 DNA follows: TGTGCCAGCACTCCCCGGACTAGCGGGGAGCTGTTTTTT. Its translation: CASTPRTSGELFF.

This clone was seen more than once but under ten times. The chain links TRBV2 to TRBJ2-3; 8 nucleotides line up with TRBD1. The germline CDR1 and CDR2 sequences are SNHLY and FYNNEI. V shed 5 bases, J shed 7 bases, and the junction held 14 bases outside the gene matches. This CDR3 has 16 amino acids. The CDR3 DNA sequence: TGTGCCAGCAGTACACGACCGGGACAGGCCACCAATACGCAGTATTTT. This translates into CASSTRPGQATNTQYF.

The chain couples TRBV30 to TRBJ1-2; weak D call: TRBD1 (5 bases). V lost 0 bases to trimming and J lost 5 bases, with 13 bases between them. The CDR3 has 14 residues. Germline CDR1 and CDR2: GTSNPN and SVGIG (reference sequence). The CDR3 DNA is TGTGCCTGGAGTGTACTCGGGGGACTGTATGGCTACACCTTC. Translation: CAWSVLGGLYGYTF. The entire variable domain, with the rest obtained from reference TRBV30 and TRBJ1-2, is as follows: SQTIHQWPATLVQPVGSPLSLECTVEGTSNPNLYWYRQAAGRGLQLLFYSVGIGQISSEVPQNLSASRPQDRQFILSSKKLLLSDSGFYLCAWSVLGGLYGYTFGSGTRLTVV.

As DNA, the CDR3 is TGTGCCAGCGTCAACCGACAGTGGGACTACAATGAGCAGTTCTTC. Amino acids: CASVNRQWDYNEQFF. The J gene is TRBJ2-1, the V gene TRBV28; D may be TRBD1 (5 bases). Per the germline V gene, CDR1 is MDHEN and CDR2 is SYDVKM. This CDR3 is 15 amino acids long. V gave up 8 bases and J gave up 3 bases, with 17 bases separating them.

The chain is built from TRBV6-4 and TRBJ2-2; D remains ambiguous. The germline gives CDR1 MRHNA, CDR2 SNTAGT. The V end lost 11 bases, the J end lost 0 bases, and 13 bases lay between the germline ends. The CDR3 length is 14 residues. The CDR3 nucleotides are TGTGCCGGGCCAGGAAAATCGAACACCGGGGAGCTGTTTTTT. Translating gives CAGPGKSNTGELFF.

The DNA of the CDR3 is TGTGCCAGCAGGCGATCAAGCACCGGGGAGCTGTTTTTT. Protein: CASRRSSTGELFF. J is TRBJ2-2 and V is TRBV12-3 or TRBV12-4; no reliable D call. The V end was cut by 6 bases, the J end by 4 bases, with 9 bases between. The CDR3 spans 13 residues.

This clone is a singleton in its sample. J is TRBJ2-7 and V is TRBV14; TRBD1 aligns across 7 bases. In germline, CDR1 is SGHDN, CDR2 FVKESK. This CDR3 is built from 14 residues. V trimming: 4 bases; J trimming: 5 bases; junction bases outside the gene matches: 8. CDR3 region: CASSPRQGGHEQYF. CDR3 sequence (DNA): TGTGCCAGCAGCCCTAGACAGGGTGGCCACGAGCAGTACTTC.

V is TRBV27 and J is TRBJ2-3; TRBD2 aligns across 8 bases. Per the germline V gene, CDR1 is MNHEY and CDR2 is SMNVEV (reference sequence). The trim removed 4 bases at V and 2 bases at J, leaving 5 bases unmatched. This CDR3 spans 15 amino acids. CDR3 bases: TGTGCCAGCAGTTCCTTTAGCGGGGTCACAGATACGCAGTATTTT. Protein sequence: CASSSFSGVTDTQYF.

J is TRBJ1-1 and V is TRBV9, with D uncertain. The CDR3 has 14 amino acids. Germline CDR1 SGDLS, CDR2 YYNGEE. The V gene lost 2 bases and the J gene lost 1 base, with 9 bases spanning the gap. CDR3 bases: TGTGCCAGCAGCGTTTACGGTGGGAACACTGAAGCTTTCTTT. It translates to CASSVYGGNTEAFF.

The rearrangement uses TRBV28 and TRBJ1-1; D is perhaps TRBD1 (5 bases). V lost 3 bases, J lost 0 bases, and 11 bases lay in between. Germline V lookup: CDR1 MDHEN, CDR2 SYDVKM. CDR3 length equals 15 residues. In nucleotides, the CDR3 is TGTGCCAGCAGTTTTGCTGGACACTTGAACACTGAAGCTTTCTTT. Translation: CASSFAGHLNTEAFF.

V gene TRBV2 combines with J gene TRBJ2-1; 11 nucleotides match TRBD2. This CDR3 comprises 15 residues. Per the germline V gene, CDR1 is SNHLY and CDR2 is FYNNEI. Unmatched junction bases numbered 9, after V lost 6 bases and J lost 8 bases. The CDR3 coding sequence is TGTGCCAGCAGAATTAGCGGGAGGGCCCTCGATGAGCAGTTCTTC. It encodes CASRISGRALDEQFF.

The V call is TRBV30, the J call TRBJ1-1; D not certain. This CDR3 region has 15 residues. The V and J ends lost 0 bases and 0 bases respectively, with 11 bases between them. Per the germline V gene, CDR1 is GTSNPN and CDR2 is SVGIG (reference sequence). Here the CDR3 reads CAWSVRGSLNTEAFF. The CDR3 DNA sequence: TGTGCCTGGAGTGTACGCGGCAGCTTGAACACTGAAGCTTTCTTT.

V usage is TRBV24-1 and J usage is TRBJ1-2; D unresolved. Germline values: CDR1 KGHDR, CDR2 SFDVKD. V shed 0 bases and J shed 2 bases, with 6 bases lying between them. There are 14 residues in the CDR3. The DNA for the CDR3 is TGTGCCACCAGTGATTTGTACGGGAACTATGGCTACACCTTC. Protein product: CATSDLYGNYGYTF.

As concerns this clone: Other DNA sequences in this sample translate to the same CDR3. The gene calls are TRBV12-3 or TRBV12-4 and TRBJ1-2, with D possibly matching TRBD1 (5 bases). There are 13 residues in the CDR3. The V gene lost 1 base and the J gene lost 2 bases, with 5 bases spanning the gap. This chain's CDR3 is CASSLGQNYGYTF. The CDR3 nucleotides are TGTGCCAGCAGTTTAGGACAGAACTATGGCTACACCTTC.

V gene TRBV29-1 combines with J gene TRBJ2-7, with 7 bases matching TRBD2. The length of the CDR3 is 13 residues. CDR1 and CDR2 from the germline V gene are SQVTM and ANQGSEA. The V gene end was trimmed by 6 bases and the J gene end by 4 bases; junction bases not matched to a gene: 9. CDR3 loop: CSVARTGGYEQYF. CDR3 DNA: TGCAGCGTCGCCCGGACGGGAGGATACGAGCAGTACTTC.